Shown below are 13 T cell receptor beta chains from a single sample sequenced in a study of blood T cell repertoires in COVID-19. Profiling relied on immunoSEQ multiplex PCR, and the TCRdb table lists in-frame clones only, not all of them. The sample includes almost 50,000 clones, 79% of them seen just once. The sequenced sample consisted of peripheral blood. The receptors come from a man between 65 and 80 years old with acute or convalescent COVID-19.

The CDR3 coding sequence is TGCGCCAGCAGCTTGGAGCAGGGTCGGAACACTGAAGCTTTCTTT. Translation gives CASSLEQGRNTEAFF. The V call is TRBV5-1, the J call TRBJ1-1; D perhaps matches TRBD1 (5 bases). Germline-derived CDR1 and CDR2 are SGHRS and YFSETQ. Trimming cost V 0 bases and J 1 base, with 10 bases left between them. The CDR3 consists of 15 residues.

The J gene is TRBJ2-5, the V gene TRBV7-7; 8 positions agree with TRBD1. The CDR3 consists of 13 residues. The trim removed 5 bases at V and 6 bases at J, leaving 5 bases unmatched. The germline V gene has CDR1 SSHAT and CDR2 FNYEAQ (reference sequence). CDR3 sequence: CASSPGQGQTQYF. The CDR3 DNA is TGTGCCAGCAGCCCCGGACAGGGACAGACCCAGTACTTC.

The genes are TRBV5-6 and TRBJ2-5, with 15 bases that match TRBD2. CDR1 SGHDT and CDR2 YYEEEE come from the germline V gene. Trimming cost V 2 bases and J 5 bases; bases outside gene matches: 7. The CDR3 runs 17 residues. The CDR3: CASSLRTSGRAGETQYF. The CDR3 DNA is TGTGCCAGCAGCTTAAGGACTAGCGGGAGGGCCGGGGAGACCCAGTACTTC.

The gene calls are TRBV18 and TRBJ2-5, with TRBD1 as a possible D gene (6 bases). The CDR3 runs 15 residues. With 6 bases removed from V and 1 base from J, the gap between germline ends came to 15 bases. Looked up from germline, CDR1 is KGHSH and CDR2 is LQKENI. CDR3: CASSPTRGFQETQYF. The DNA for the CDR3 is TGTGCCAGCTCGCCCACCAGGGGTTTCCAAGAGACCCAGTACTTC.

The J gene is TRBJ2-5, the V gene TRBV9, with D possibly TRBD1 on 6 matching bases. CDR1 and CDR2 from the germline V gene are SGDLS and YYNGEE. V lost 0 bases and J 1 base, leaving 13 bases between the germline ends. The CDR3 is made up of 16 amino acids. The CDR3 here is CASSVGRDMSQETQYF. CDR3 coding DNA: TGTGCCAGCAGCGTAGGAAGGGACATGAGCCAAGAGACCCAGTACTTC.

For this clone: At the DNA level, this CDR3 is encoded by other sequences in the same sample as well. The DNA of the CDR3 is TGTGCCAGCAGCCCCCGGACAGTGAACACTGAAGCTTTCTTT. Translated: CASSPRTVNTEAFF. The V call is TRBV9, the J call TRBJ1-1; a possible D gene is TRBD1 (6 bases). Germline loops: CDR1 SGDLS, CDR2 YYNGEE. The CDR3 length is 14 residues. V shed 4 bases and J shed 0 bases, with 10 bases lying between them.

The J gene is TRBJ2-3, the V gene TRBV10-3; weak D call: TRBD2 (6 bases). Germline loops: CDR1 ENHRY, CDR2 SYGVKD. V lost 0 bases to trimming and J lost 4 bases, with 14 bases between them. CDR3 length: 16 residues. CDR3 coding DNA: TGTGCCATCAGTGAGTCGGCTAGCGCCGGCCCAGATACGCAGTATTTT. Its translation: CAISESASAGPDTQYF.

This CDR3 is CASNGQGFQETQYF. CDR3 in DNA: TGTGCCAGCAACGGACAGGGCTTCCAAGAGACCCAGTACTTC. The chain recombines TRBV6-5 with TRBJ2-5; 8 positions agree with TRBD1. CDR1 is MNHEY and CDR2 is SVGAGI in the germline V gene. This CDR3 is built from 14 residues. Trimming at V came to 7 bases and at J to 1 base, leaving 5 bases not matched to a gene.

This clone was recorded once. The V call is TRBV5-5, the J call TRBJ1-6, with D possibly being TRBD1 (5 bases). CDR1 and CDR2 (germline): SGHKS, YYEKEE (reference sequence). V was shortened by 6 bases and J by 6 bases, with 19 bases between the two germline ends. This CDR3 spans 16 amino acids. CDR3 amino acids: CASTDLGEVFNSPLHF. The CDR3 DNA reads as TGTGCCAGCACCGACCTGGGGGAGGTTTTTAATTCACCCCTCCACTTT.

CDR3 sequence (DNA): TGTGCCAGCAGTCCTCCTACTGACAGGAACACTGAAGCTTTCTTT. Translated, it gives CASSPPTDRNTEAFF. The rearrangement joins TRBV28 to TRBJ1-1; possible D gene TRBD1, 5 bases. The CDR3 covers 15 residues. Trimming left V 5 bases short and J 1 base short, with 14 bases between. Germline V gives CDR1 MDHEN, CDR2 SYDVKM.

This clone was seen a few times. The CDR3 DNA sequence: TGTGCCAGCAGCCTATCCGGGACAACCAACTATGGCTACACCTTC. Translating it yields CASSLSGTTNYGYTF. The chain couples TRBV7-2 to TRBJ1-2, with D perhaps matching TRBD1 (6 bases). The CDR3 is made up of 15 amino acids. Looked up from germline, CDR1 is SGHTA and CDR2 is FQGNSA. Trimming removed 5 bases at V and 2 bases at J, with 15 bases between.

The chain recombines TRBV28 with TRBJ2-7, with 7 nucleotides matching TRBD2. Germline loops: CDR1 MDHEN, CDR2 SYDVKM. V trimming: 6 bases; J trimming: 1 base; junction bases outside the gene matches: 6. CDR3 length equals 14 residues. This CDR3 reads CASSPSGPSYEQYF. As DNA, the CDR3 is TGTGCCAGCAGCCCTAGCGGTCCTTCCTACGAGCAGTACTTC.

The rearrangement joins TRBV28 to TRBJ1-3; D possibly corresponds to TRBD1 (5 bases). CDR1 and CDR2 from the germline V gene are MDHEN and SYDVKM. The CDR3 is 14 residues long. V was cut by 3 bases and J by 6 bases, with 12 bases left in between. In DNA, the CDR3 is TGTGCCAGCAGTTTGCAGGGCCTGGCAAACACCATATATTTT. Protein: CASSLQGLANTIYF.